This T cell receptor (beta chain) came from a study of spatial heterogeneity in lung cancer. For the study at large: Raw sequencing reads included, on average, more than 9.5 appearances of each unique TCR and UMI combination.

The time point is: sample taken at primary tumor resection. No cells were sorted before sequencing. The whole RNA sequenced was extracted from tumor, nontumor lung or frozen PBMC. The donors were about 72 patients with non-small cell lung cancer that was early-stage and untreated. TCR cDNA molecules each had a unique molecular identifier. Each CDR3 protein gets one entry after TCRdb re-called the 5' RACE reads with MiXCR. The table includes about 50,000 distinct CDR3 sequences, 6.5% to 8% detected once. Losses at the gene ends were 6 bases for V and 3 bases for J; bases not matched to a gene: 10. CDR1 is DFQATT, CDR2 SNEGSKA, per germline (reference sequence). The CDR3 runs 16 residues.

The V and J genes are TRBV20-1 and TRBJ2-1; 11 positions agree with TRBD2. The source of this sequence is a female donor with early-stage non-small cell lung cancer. The sample in question was PBMCs, obtained at surgery. The CDR3 spells CSAVLPTSGGYNEQFF. The DNA of the CDR3 is TGCAGTGCCGTCCTCCCCACTAGCGGGGGCTACAATGAGCAGTTCTTC.